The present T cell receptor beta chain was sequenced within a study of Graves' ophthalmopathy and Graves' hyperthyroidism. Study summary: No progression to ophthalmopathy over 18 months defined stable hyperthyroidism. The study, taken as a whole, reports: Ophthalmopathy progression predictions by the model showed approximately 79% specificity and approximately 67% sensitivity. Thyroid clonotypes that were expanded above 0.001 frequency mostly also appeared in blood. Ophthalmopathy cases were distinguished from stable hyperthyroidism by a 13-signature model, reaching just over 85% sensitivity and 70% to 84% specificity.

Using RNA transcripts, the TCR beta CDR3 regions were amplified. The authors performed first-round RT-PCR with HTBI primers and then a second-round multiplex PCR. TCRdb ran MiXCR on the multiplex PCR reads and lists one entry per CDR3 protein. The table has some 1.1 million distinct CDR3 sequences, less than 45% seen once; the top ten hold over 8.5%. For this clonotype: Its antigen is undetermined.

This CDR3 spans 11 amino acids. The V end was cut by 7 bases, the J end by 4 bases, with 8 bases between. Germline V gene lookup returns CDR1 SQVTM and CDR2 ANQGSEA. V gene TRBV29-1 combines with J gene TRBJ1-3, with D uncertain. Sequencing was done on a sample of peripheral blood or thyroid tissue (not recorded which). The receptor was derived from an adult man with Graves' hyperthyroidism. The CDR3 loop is CSASYGNTIYF. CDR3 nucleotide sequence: TGCAGCGCCTCATACGGAAACACCATATATTTT.